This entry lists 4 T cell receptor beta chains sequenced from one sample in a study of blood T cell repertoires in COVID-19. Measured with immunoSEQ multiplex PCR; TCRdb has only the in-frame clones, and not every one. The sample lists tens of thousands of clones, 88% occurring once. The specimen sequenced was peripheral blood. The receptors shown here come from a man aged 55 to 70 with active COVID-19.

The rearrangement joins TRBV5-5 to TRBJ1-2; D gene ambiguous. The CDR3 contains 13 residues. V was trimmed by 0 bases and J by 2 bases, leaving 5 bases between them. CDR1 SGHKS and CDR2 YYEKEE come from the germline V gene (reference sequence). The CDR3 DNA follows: TGTGCCAGCAGCTTGGTCAGGAACTATGGCTACACCTTC. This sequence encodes CASSLVRNYGYTF.

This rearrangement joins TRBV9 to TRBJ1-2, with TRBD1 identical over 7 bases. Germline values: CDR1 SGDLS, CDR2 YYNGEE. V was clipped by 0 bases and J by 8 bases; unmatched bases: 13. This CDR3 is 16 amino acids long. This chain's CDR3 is CASSVVTGTAPGGYTF. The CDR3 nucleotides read TGTGCCAGCAGCGTAGTTACCGGGACAGCCCCAGGGGGCTACACCTTC. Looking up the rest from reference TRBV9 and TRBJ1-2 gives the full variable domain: DSGVTQTPKHLITATGQRVTLRCSPRSGDLSVYWYQQSLDQGLQFLIQYYNGEERAKGNILERFSAQQFPDLHSELNLSSLELGDSALYFCASSVVTGTAPGGYTFGSGTRLTVV.

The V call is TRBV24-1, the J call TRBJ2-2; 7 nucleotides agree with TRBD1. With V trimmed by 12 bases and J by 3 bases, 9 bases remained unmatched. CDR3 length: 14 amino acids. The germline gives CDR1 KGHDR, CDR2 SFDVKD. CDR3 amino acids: CAASGTEDTGELFF. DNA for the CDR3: TGTGCCGCCTCCGGGACAGAGGACACCGGGGAGCTGTTTTTT.

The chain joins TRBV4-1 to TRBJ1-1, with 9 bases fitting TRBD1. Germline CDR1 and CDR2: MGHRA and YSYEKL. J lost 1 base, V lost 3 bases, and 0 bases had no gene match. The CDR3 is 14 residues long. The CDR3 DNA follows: TGCGCCAGCAGCCAGGGACAGGGGAACACTGAAGCTTTCTTT. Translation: CASSQGQGNTEAFF.